This T cell receptor (beta chain) is drawn from a study of blood T cells in healthy people across ages. Through a sample-barcoded 5' primer and a J-beta primer mix, a second PCR was run for 7 to 11 cycles. TCRdb called the 5' RACE reads again in MiXCR, with one record for every CDR3 protein. Of 550,000 to 750,000 distinct CDR3 sequences listed, about 21% are singletons. Germline V gene lookup returns CDR1 ENHRY and CDR2 SYGVKD. With V trimmed by 4 bases and J by 4 bases, 5 bases remained unmatched. The CDR3 loop spans 15 amino acids. Study-wide results and limits: Observed TCR beta diversity showed a strong correlation with the percentage of naive T cells as measured by flow cytometry.

This clonotype has ten or more counts. No antigen is known for it. The chain has TRBV10-3 and TRBJ2-4; 9 bases fit TRBD1. Sequencing input: blood. The origin of this receptor is a man between 65 and 85 years old in good health. CDR3 sequence reads: CAISATGTGKNIQYF. DNA of the CDR3: TGTGCCATCAGTGCGACCGGGACAGGGAAAAACATTCAGTACTTC.